Listed below are T cell receptor beta chains from one sample, sequenced in a study of blood T cells in healthy people across ages. One entry per CDR3 protein results from TCRdb running MiXCR on the 5' RACE reads. The data show 550,000 to 750,000 distinct CDR3 sequences, roughly 20% seen once. Source material: blood. All receptors come from a man between 65 and 80 years old in good health. Both conserved end residues are part of each CDR3. D genes are given only for firm matches. The size of a clone is reported for some rows only, either as once, few or many, or as a class for expanded clones.

d_call j_call v_call clone_size cdr3_nt cdr3_aa
TRBD2 TRBJ2-1 TRBV20-1 once TGCAGTGCGCCTGGACTAGCGGGAGGGCTTGCCTACAATGAGCAGTTCTTC CSAPGLAGGLAYNEQFF
TRBD1 TRBJ2-7 TRBV20-1 NA TGCAGTGCTATACAGGGGGCGCAGGCCTACGAGCAGTACTTC CSAIQGAQAYEQYF
TRBD2 TRBJ2-4 TRBV20-1 NA TGCAGTGCTAGAGACGGGACTAGCGGGAGGAACATTCAGTACTTC CSARDGTSGRNIQYF
NA TRBJ2-1 TRBV28 NA TGTGCCAGCACCCCTCAGGGGGAGGGTAACAATGTGCAGTTCTTC CASTPQGEGNNVQFF
NA TRBJ2-7 TRBV5-1 NA TGCGCCAGCAGCTTTTCTTCGTCTAGAGGAAGCTCCTACGAGCAGTACTTC CASSFSSSRGSSYEQYF
TRBD2 TRBJ2-7 TRBV7-8 few TGTGCCAGCAGCGAATTCATCATGGGACTAGCGGGAACCTACGAGCAGTACTTC CASSEFIMGLAGTYEQYF
TRBD2 TRBJ2-2 TRBV6-1 NA TGTGCCAGCAGTGGTAGCGGGATGTACACCGGGGAGCTGTTTTTT CASSGSGMYTGELFF
NA TRBJ2-2 TRBV2 many TGTGCCAGCAGAGGCGACACCGGGGAGCTGTTTTTT CASRGDTGELFF
TRBD1 TRBJ2-2 TRBV5-1 many TGCGCCAGCAGCTACGGGACAGAGACCGGGGAGCTGTTTTTT CASSYGTETGELFF
NA TRBJ1-4 TRBV7-9 NA TGTGCCAGCAGCTACGGGGGGGAAAAACTGTTTTTT CASSYGGEKLFF
NA TRBJ2-7 TRBV3-1 NA TGTGCCAGCAGCCAAGATGGGGACTCCTACGAGCAGTACTTC CASSQDGDSYEQYF